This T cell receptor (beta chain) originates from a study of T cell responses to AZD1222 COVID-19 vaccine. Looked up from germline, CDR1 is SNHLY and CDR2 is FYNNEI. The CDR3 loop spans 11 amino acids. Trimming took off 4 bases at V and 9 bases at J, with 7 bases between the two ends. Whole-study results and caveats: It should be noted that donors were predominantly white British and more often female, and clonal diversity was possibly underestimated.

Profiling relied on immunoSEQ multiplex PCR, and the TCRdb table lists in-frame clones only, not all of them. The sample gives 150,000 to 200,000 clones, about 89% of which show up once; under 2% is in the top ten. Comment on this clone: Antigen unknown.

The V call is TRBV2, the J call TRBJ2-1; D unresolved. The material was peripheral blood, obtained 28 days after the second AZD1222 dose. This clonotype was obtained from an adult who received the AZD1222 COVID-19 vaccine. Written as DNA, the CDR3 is TGTGCCAGCAGTGGGTGGGGTGAGCAGTTCTTC. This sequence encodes CASSGWGEQFF.